These T cell receptor beta chains were read from a single sample in a study of T cell repertoires in cytomegalovirus infection. TCRdb re-called the reads with MiXCR, one entry per CDR3 protein. The sample has about 680,000 distinct CDR3 sequences, 24% seen once. Input material: CD8+ T cells from PBMCs. The source is a human donor in good health (CMV status not recorded). Some clones in this sample may be carry-over from other donors' samples. The CDR3 runs from the conserved cysteine through the conserved F or W. The D gene is left open where the match is weak. Only some rows state a clone size, as once, few, many or a class for expanded clones.

>.|TRBD1|TRBJ1-2|TRBV6-5
TGTGCCAGCAGTTACTCGGGACAGAACTATGGCTACACCTTC
CASSYSGQNYGYTF
>few|TRBD1|TRBJ2-3|TRBV25-1
TGTGCCAGCAGTGAATGGGGAGCCCCGGACAGGGTGGGAGATACGCAGTATTTT
CASSEWGAPDRVGDTQYF
>.|.|TRBJ1-6|TRBV7-9
TGTGCCAGCAGAGTTGAGGATTCACCCCTCCACTTT
CASRVEDSPLHF
>few|.|TRBJ2-2|TRBV20-1
TGCAGTGCTATTGACAGACCTAACACCGGGGAGCTGTTTTTT
CSAIDRPNTGELFF
>.|TRBD2|TRBJ2-1|TRBV9
TGTGCCAGCAGCGTAGCCACGGGGGGGGACAATGAGCAGTTCTTC
CASSVATGGDNEQFF
>few|TRBD1|TRBJ1-2|TRBV4-3
TGCGCCAGCAGCCAAGACCGGACAGGGGGCCCCTATGGCTACACCTTC
CASSQDRTGGPYGYTF
>.|.|TRBJ2-3|TRBV20-1
TGCAGTGCTAGAGATAGGACAGAAGGGGTCACAGATACGCAGTATTTT
CSARDRTEGVTDTQYF
>few|.|TRBJ2-1|TRBV4-1
TGCGCCAGCAGCCAAGAATGGCTACCTCTAGCCCCCAATGAGCAGTTCTTC
CASSQEWLPLAPNEQFF
>.|.|TRBJ2-4|TRBV6-4
TGTGCCAGCAGCCTACAGGAGGGATCCAGCATTCAGTACTTC
CASSLQEGSSIQYF
>many|.|TRBJ2-2|TRBV7-9
TGTGCCAGCAGCTTAGAGGCGGGTCCCGGGGAGCTGTTTTTT
CASSLEAGPGELFF
>few|.|TRBJ2-7|TRBV7-6
TGTGCCAGCAGCTTAGCCTCGGACGGCTACGAGCAGTACTTC
CASSLASDGYEQYF
>.|TRBD1|TRBJ2-7|TRBV5-6
TGTGCCAGCAGCAAGACAGGGGACCACGAGCAGTACTTC
CASSKTGDHEQYF
>few|TRBD1|TRBJ2-1|TRBV29-1
TGCAGCGTTATTCGACAGGGGTCGAATGAGCAGTTCTTC
CSVIRQGSNEQFF
>.|TRBD2|TRBJ2-3|TRBV11-2
TGTGCCAGCAGCTCCCCCCTTGAAGCGGGGGGTCCGAATCCTTTCACAGATACGCAGTATTTT
CASSSPLEAGGPNPFTDTQYF
>.|.|TRBJ1-5|TRBV20-1
TGCAGTCCATATGGCGAGTTTGACGCGGTCGATCAGCCCCAGCATTTT
CSPYGEFDAVDQPQHF
>few|TRBD2|TRBJ2-1|TRBV27
TGTGCCAGCTGGCTACCCGGGGGGAATGAGCAGTTCTTC
CASWLPGGNEQFF
>.|TRBD1|TRBJ2-7|TRBV20-1
TGCAGTGCTAGAAAGGTATACAGGGGGGAGACCTACGAGCAGTACTTC
CSARKVYRGETYEQYF
>.|.|TRBJ1-4|TRBV6-6
TGTGCCAGCAGTTACCCGGGGTGGGAAAAACTGTTTTTT
CASSYPGWEKLFF
>few|.|TRBJ1-2|TRBV19
TGTGCCAGTAGTGAACCGGGACCGGCGGGCTACACCTTC
CASSEPGPAGYTF
>many|.|TRBJ2-1|TRBV7-3
TGTGCCAGCAGCTTAAGGGGGCACAGCTCCTACAATGAGCAGTTCTTC
CASSLRGHSSYNEQFF
>.|TRBD1|TRBJ1-5|TRBV18
TGTGCCAACTCACCACGACGAGACGACAGGGTGACCCAGCATTTT
CANSPRRDDRVTQHF
>few|TRBD2|TRBJ2-1|TRBV20-1
TGCAGTGCCCCGGGGGCGGGGGGGCCGGGGTTCTACAATGAGCAGTTCTTC
CSAPGAGGPGFYNEQFF
>few|TRBD1|TRBJ2-1|TRBV20-1
TGCAGTGCTAGAGACCCGGGACAGTTATACTACAATGAGCAGTTCTTC
CSARDPGQLYYNEQFF
>few|.|TRBJ2-2|TRBV25-1
TGTGCCAGCAGTGAATTTGTAGCCTCCGGGGAGCTGTTTTTT
CASSEFVASGELFF
>few|.|TRBJ2-7|TRBV2
TGTGCCAGCAGTGCGGGCCCGGGACTCGAGGTCGAGCAGTACTTC
CASSAGPGLEVEQYF
>.|.|TRBJ1-1|TRBV28
TGTGCCAGCAGTTCTATCCGGGACACCTACACTGAAGCTTTCTTT
CASSSIRDTYTEAFF
>few|.|TRBJ2-3|TRBV13
TGTGCCAGCAGCTTAGGCGGGGTAAACACAGATACGCAGTATTTT
CASSLGGVNTDTQYF
>.|.|TRBJ2-1|TRBV7-3
TGTGCCAACAGCTTTCCACCCCTTCGGGGAGGATACAATGAGCAGTTCTTC
CANSFPPLRGGYNEQFF
>few|TRBD1|TRBJ1-5|TRBV7-8
TGTGCCAGCAGCCCCGGGGCAGGGGGCTGGCAGCCCCAGCATTTT
CASSPGAGGWQPQHF
>many|.|TRBJ2-3|TRBV6-6
TGTGCCAGTAATAACTATCGTTCTAGCACAGATACGCAGTATTTT
CASNNYRSSTDTQYF
>once|.|TRBJ2-3|TRBV5-5
TGTGCCAGCAGCTTCTTACCCTTTCCCACAGATACGCAGTATTTT
CASSFLPFPTDTQYF
>.|.|TRBJ2-1|TRBV14
TGTGCCAGCAGCCAACCCCAGGGGGGGAATTACAATGAGCAGTTCTTC
CASSQPQGGNYNEQFF
>many|.|TRBJ2-5|TRBV2
TGTGCCAGCAGTGCCCCCCCTTGGGGCGGGGACCTTCTAGAGACCCAGTACTTC
CASSAPPWGGDLLETQYF
>few|TRBD1|TRBJ2-7|TRBV5-1
TGCGCCAGCAGCCTCGGACAGGGTTACTCCTACGAGCAGTACTTC
CASSLGQGYSYEQYF
>many|TRBD2|TRBJ2-5|TRBV7-2
TGTGCCAGCAGCCTACGACTAGCGGGGTACCAAGAGACCCAGTACTTC
CASSLRLAGYQETQYF
>many|.|TRBJ1-2|TRBV10-3
TGTGCCATCAGTGAGGTGACCGGCTCCTCGGGTGGCTACACCTTC
CAISEVTGSSGGYTF
>few|.|TRBJ2-1|TRBV2
TGTGCCAGCAGGGGAAGGGTAAATGAGCAGTTCTTC
CASRGRVNEQFF
>many|.|TRBJ1-5|TRBV7-2
TGTGCCAGCAGCTTAAATGAGGGATTCGGCAATCAGCCCCAGCATTTT
CASSLNEGFGNQPQHF
>.|.|TRBJ1-2|TRBV29-1
TGCAGCGTTGGCGCCCCTCACTATGGCTACACCTTC
CSVGAPHYGYTF
>many|.|TRBJ2-1|TRBV7-9
TGTGCCAGCAGCCCCTTGAGGGGGACTATAGACAATGAGCAGTTCTTC
CASSPLRGTIDNEQFF
>.|.|TRBJ2-2|TRBV14
TGTGCCAGCAGGGGACCATCCACCGGGGAGCTGTTTTTT
CASRGPSTGELFF